Listed here is a single T cell receptor (beta chain). Its antigen is as yet unknown. This sample is part of a study of CD8 T cells in Susac syndrome. Study-level points and caveats: That the number of individuals in its TCR sequencing and HLA analysis was relatively small was acknowledged by the study.

Random hexamers served to reverse transcribe about 0.5 to 1 ug RNA. TCRdb reprocessed the immunoSEQ multiplex PCR reads with MiXCR, giving one entry per CDR3 protein. The table lists around 170,000 distinct CDR3 sequences, about 90% of them singletons. Per germline, CDR1 SGHTA and CDR2 FQGNSA. V was shortened by 2 bases and J by 4 bases, with 11 bases between the two germline ends. The CDR3 sequence is 14 residues long. High-throughput TCR beta sequencing covered peripheral CD8+ and CD4+ T cells. The sequenced material came from CD4+ T cells from PBMCs. The chain couples TRBV7-2 to TRBJ1-1; D remains ambiguous. This clonotype originated in a human donor in good health. DNA for the CDR3: TGTGCCAGCAGCTTAAGGCCGTCGTTCACTGAAGCTTTCTTT. Encoded protein: CASSLRPSFTEAFF.